The T cell receptor beta chain under discussion was sequenced for a study of blood T cell repertoires in COVID-19. Germline V CDR1 and CDR2: LNHDA, SQIVND (reference sequence). Trimming shortened V by 0 bases and J by 8 bases, and 10 bases separated the two germline ends. CDR3 length: 13 amino acids. Original data processing: Researchers report that nucleated cell counts were estimated from reference gene primer amplification. Only in-frame clones appear in the TCRdb table, and some are missing; sequencing was by immunoSEQ multiplex PCR. That table gives V, J and clone size, and the DNA gave D and trimming. The profile covers a few hundred thousand clones, with around 85% appearing a single time and approximately 0.94% taken by the ten largest.

The clonotype comes from a human donor with COVID-19, enrolled during active disease. The donor label of this sample is uncertain. This rearrangement joins TRBV19 to TRBJ1-1; D unclear. Specimen: peripheral blood. The CDR3 DNA reads as TGTGCCAGTAGTATAGAACGAGGAGCCGAAGCTTTCTTT. It is translated as CASSIERGAEAFF.